The 6 T cell receptor beta chains below come from one sample, sequenced in a study of blood T cell repertoires in COVID-19. Repertoires were generated with immunoSEQ multiplex PCR, while TCRdb's copy carries only in-frame clones and drops some. The sample lists approximately 310,000 clones; 89% were seen once. Sequenced sample: PBMCs or T cells enriched from blood (not recorded which). All receptors come from a man aged 55 to 69 who had recovered from COVID-19.

The rearrangement links TRBV29-1 to TRBJ2-6, with TRBD1 identical over 7 bases. Looked up from germline, CDR1 is SQVTM and CDR2 is ANQGSEA. The CDR3 spans 14 residues. V shed 6 bases, J shed 0 bases, and the junction held 2 bases outside the gene matches. The CDR3 protein is CSVGQNSGANVLTF. The DNA for the CDR3 is TGCAGCGTGGGACAGAACTCTGGGGCCAACGTCCTGACTTTC.

This clone was seen only a few times. The chain joins TRBV5-4 to TRBJ1-3; TRBD1 is a possible D gene (6 bases). Trimming left V 4 bases short and J 4 bases short, with 9 bases between. This CDR3 comprises 13 residues. Germline assignment: CDR1 SGHNT and CDR2 YYREEE (reference sequence). The CDR3 nucleotides read TGTGCCAGCAGCAACGGACAGGGAAACACCATATATTTT. Translated, it gives CASSNGQGNTIYF. The full variable domain, with the rest looked up from reference TRBV5-4 and TRBJ1-3, is ETGVTQSPTHLIKTRGQQVTLRCSSQSGHNTVSWYQQALGQGPQFIFQYYREEENGRGNFPPRFSGLQFPNYSSELNVNALELDDSALYLCASSNGQGNTIYFGEGSWLTVV.

The chain uses TRBV11-3 and TRBJ2-2; TRBD2 matches at 9 bases. Germline V gene data show CDR1 as SGHNT and CDR2 as YENEEA. The CDR3 runs to 16 residues. V lost 4 bases and J lost 3; bases outside the gene matches: 6. The CDR3 region has the DNA TGTGCCAGCAGCTCTAGCGGGAACGTAGACACCGGGGAGCTGTTTTTT. This gives the protein CASSSSGNVDTGELFF. Combining the CDR3 with reference TRBV11-3 and TRBJ2-2 gives the whole variable domain EAGVVQSPRYKIIEKKQPVAFWCNPISGHNTLYWYLQNLGQGPELLIRYENEEAVDDSQLPKDRFSAERLKGVDSTLKIQPAELGDSAVYLCASSSSGNVDTGELFFGEGSRLTVL.

The sample holds a few counts of this clone. The chain recombines TRBV3-1 (or the pseudogene TRBV3-2) with TRBJ1-3; D is undetermined. The germline gives CDR1 LGHDT, CDR2 YNNKEL (reference sequence). The V and J ends lost 1 base and 3 bases respectively, with 10 bases between them. The CDR3 loop spans 15 amino acids. CDR3 region: CASSQAAGFGNTIYF. CDR3 in DNA: TGTGCCAGCAGCCAAGCAGCCGGGTTTGGAAACACCATATATTTT.

The rearrangement uses TRBV5-1 and TRBJ2-2, with D possibly being TRBD2 (6 bases). Trimming removed 0 bases at V and 3 bases at J, with 15 bases between. Looked up from germline, CDR1 is SGHRS and CDR2 is YFSETQ. This CDR3 has 17 amino acids. The CDR3 DNA is TGCGCCAGCAGCTTGGCCGGGAGCTCCCGGGACACCGGGGAGCTGTTTTTT. This codes for CASSLAGSSRDTGELFF.

CDR3 loop: CATSGTVETQYF. CDR3 DNA: TGTGCCACCAGTGGCACAGTGGAGACCCAGTACTTC. V gene TRBV24-1 combines with J gene TRBJ2-5; D gene unclear. The CDR3 spans 12 residues. Germline V gene data show CDR1 as KGHDR and CDR2 as SFDVKD. The ends were cut back, 5 bases at V and 5 bases at J, with 8 bases in the middle.